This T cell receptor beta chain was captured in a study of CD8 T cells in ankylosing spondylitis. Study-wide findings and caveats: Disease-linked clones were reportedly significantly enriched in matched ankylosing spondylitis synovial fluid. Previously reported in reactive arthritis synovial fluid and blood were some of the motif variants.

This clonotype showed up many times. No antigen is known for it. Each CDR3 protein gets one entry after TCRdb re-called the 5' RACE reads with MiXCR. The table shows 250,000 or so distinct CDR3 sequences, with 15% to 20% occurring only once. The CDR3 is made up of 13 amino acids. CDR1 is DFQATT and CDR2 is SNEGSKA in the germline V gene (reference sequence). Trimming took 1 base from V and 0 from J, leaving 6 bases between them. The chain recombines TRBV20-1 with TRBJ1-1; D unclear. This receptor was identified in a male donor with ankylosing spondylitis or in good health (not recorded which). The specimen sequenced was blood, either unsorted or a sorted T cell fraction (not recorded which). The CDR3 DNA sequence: TGCAGTGCTAGAGCCGAGATGAACACTGAAGCTTTCTTT. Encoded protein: CSARAEMNTEAFF.